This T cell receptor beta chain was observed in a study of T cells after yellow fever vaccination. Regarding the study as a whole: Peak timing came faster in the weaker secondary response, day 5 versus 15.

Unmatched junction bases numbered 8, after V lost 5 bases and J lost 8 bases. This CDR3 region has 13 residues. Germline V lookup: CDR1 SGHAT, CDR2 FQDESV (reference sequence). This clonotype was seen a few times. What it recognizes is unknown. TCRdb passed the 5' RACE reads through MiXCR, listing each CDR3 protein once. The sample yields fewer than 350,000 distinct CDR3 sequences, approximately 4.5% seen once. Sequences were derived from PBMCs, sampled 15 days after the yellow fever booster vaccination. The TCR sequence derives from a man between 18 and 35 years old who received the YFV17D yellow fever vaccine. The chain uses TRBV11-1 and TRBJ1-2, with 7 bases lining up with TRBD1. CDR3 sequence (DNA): TGTGCCAGCAGCCATTGGACAGGTCGCGGCTACACCTTC. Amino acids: CASSHWTGRGYTF.